This record looks at one TCR beta chain sequence and its context. Which antigen it targets is not known. No base quality information exists; no much larger clone differs at one position. From V the trimming removes 1 base and from J it removes 4 bases, while the gene matches leave 8 bases of the junction unaccounted for. The CDR3 runs 17 amino acids, cysteine and phenylalanine included. The read is trimmed to its CDR3 DNA, 51 bases read in frame from base 1. Looking up the germline V gene (reference sequence) yields CDR1 SGHKS and CDR2 YYEKEE. Whole blood was collected in K2EDTA tubes by collaborating institutions according to the institutions' own protocols. Collaborator samples were shipped for TCRbeta analysis as frozen whole blood, isolated PBMCs, or DNA extracted from either sample type. TCRbeta CDR3 regions were amplified from genomic DNA by means of the immunoSEQ Assay, a bias-controlled multiplex PCR. Turning to the authors' computational methods: Within the assay, amplification of reference gene primers was used to estimate how many nucleated cells each sample contained. Sequence reads were collapsed and filtered to measure the absolute abundance of every unique TCRbeta CDR3 rearrangement. For each sample, productive Simpson clonality was calculated as the square root of Simpson's diversity index across productive rearrangements. TCRdb stores this immuneACCESS table with in-frame sequences only. Part of the clones is absent; in the studies checked, under half of the shortfall reflects unresolved V genes, and no reason is known for the rest. That table furnishes V, J and clone size, whereas the DNA furnished D and trimming. This sample gives approximately 380,000 clones in total; 85% of them show up just once. The leading ten clones occupy roughly 3.6% of the sample.

The sample comes from a study of blood T cell repertoires in COVID-19 (dated by TCRdb to the early 2020s). Background for the entire study: The collaborator samples originated in the United States, Italy and Spain and spanned the acute and convalescent phases of COVID-19. The material from the prospective study consisted of cDNA or gDNA derived from T cells, B-cell-depleted T cells, or PBMCs. Subjects who had been exposed to COVID-19, were actively infected with it, or had recovered from it provided the deeply sampled blood TCRbeta repertoires that made up the dataset. The repertoires were made available in a free public database intended to serve as a resource for research on the immune response to SARS-CoV-2. Samples came from the ongoing ImmuneRACE study (first 160 participants) plus 1,254 subjects from 6 global collaborators. Nearly every sample came with metadata listing a de-identified subject ID, COVID-19 status, age in years and sex. HLA class I and class II types, where available, came from metadata supplied by the sample provider rather than from assay-based typing. What the work shows at the level of the full study, not this receptor alone: Clinical and demographic metadata were provided uncurated, with the amount varying by source and participant.

The chain employs TRBV5-5 and TRBJ2-1; 10 bases in between match TRBD2. The receptor's source is a woman under 30 with acute or convalescent COVID-19. Input material: peripheral blood. The CDR3 protein is CASSLISGGAGYNEQFF. The DNA sequence is as follows: TGTGCCAGCAGCTTGATCAGCGGGGGGGCCGGGTACAATGAGCAGTTCTTC. Reference TRBV5-5 and TRBJ2-1 proteins supply the regions before and after the CDR3; the full variable domain is: DAGVTQSPTHLIKTRGQQVTLRCSPISGHKSVSWYQQVLGQGPQFIFQYYEKEERGRGNFPDRFSARQFPNYSSELNVNALLLGDSALYLCASSLISGGAGYNEQFFGPGTRLTVL.